These T cell receptor beta chains were read from a single sample in a study of CD8+ T cells in alopecia areata. This table comes from immunoSEQ multiplex PCR, and its TCRdb copy is limited to in-frame clones, with some not included. The sample contains about 76,000 clones, approximately 72% of which appear only once. Sample: CD8+ T cells sorted from blood, taken at week 24, from a patient treated with tofacitinib. The receptors were sampled from a human donor with alopecia areata. CDR3s include the opening cysteine and the closing phenylalanine or tryptophan. The order of the fields is J gene, clone size, D gene, V gene, CDR3 protein, CDR3 DNA. A D gene is named only where the DNA matches it firmly. Some rows have no size entry. The others give once, few or many, or a class for an expanded clone.

TRBJ2-7	-	-	TRBV9	CASSSPQEQYF	TGTGCCAGCAGTTCCCCGCAGGAGCAGTACTTC
TRBJ2-5	-	-	TRBV7-6	CASSLSTEQETQYF	TGTGCCAGCAGCTTAAGTACTGAACAAGAGACCCAGTACTTC
TRBJ2-3	few	-	TRBV5-1	CASSFTPGRPSTDTQYF	TGCGCCAGCAGCTTTACCCCCGGGCGACCTAGCACAGATACGCAGTATTTT
TRBJ2-1	-	TRBD1	TRBV5-6	CASSLQGAPYNEQFF	TGTGCCAGCAGCTTGCAGGGGGCCCCATACAATGAGCAGTTCTTC
TRBJ1-2	-	TRBD1	TRBV14	CASSQEPGGDGYTF	TGTGCCAGCAGCCAAGAACCAGGGGGTGATGGCTACACCTTC
TRBJ2-3	-	-	TRBV29-1	CSVEGGATDTQYF	TGCAGCGTTGAAGGGGGGGCAACAGATACGCAGTATTTT
TRBJ1-5	-	-	TRBV6-5	CASSYGQGTKPQHF	TGTGCCAGCAGTTACGGGCAGGGCACGAAGCCCCAGCATTTT
TRBJ2-5	-	-	TRBV7-9	CASSGSYAQETQYF	TGTGCCAGCAGCGGATCCTACGCCCAAGAGACCCAGTACTTC
TRBJ2-1	-	TRBD2	TRBV4-1	CASSQDLSSGRVVDEQFF	TGCGCCAGCAGCCAAGATCTGTCTAGCGGGAGGGTGGTTGATGAGCAGTTCTTC
TRBJ2-1	-	TRBD2	TRBV30	CAWSDGLAGYNEQFF	TGTGCCTGGAGTGACGGACTAGCAGGTTACAATGAGCAGTTCTTC
TRBJ2-3	-	-	TRBV7-9	CASSSSRGPDTQYF	TGTGCCAGCAGCTCGTCCCGGGGCCCAGATACGCAGTATTTT
TRBJ2-2	-	-	TRBV7-8	CASSLGGSGELFF	TGTGCCAGCAGCTTAGGAGGTTCCGGGGAGCTGTTTTTT
TRBJ2-5	-	-	TRBV7-3	CASSLSGGSQETQYF	TGTGCCAGCAGCTTATCCGGGGGCAGCCAAGAGACCCAGTACTTC
TRBJ2-7	few	-	TRBV29-1	CSVEDMGGYEQYF	TGCAGCGTTGAAGATATGGGTGGCTACGAGCAGTACTTC
TRBJ2-5	once	-	TRBV7-9	CASSLVDTLGTQYF	TGTGCCAGCAGCTTAGTCGACACCCTGGGGACCCAGTACTTC
TRBJ1-4	-	TRBD1	TRBV30	CAWSLTGTGGEKLFF	TGTGCCTGGAGCCTTACCGGGACAGGGGGCGAAAAACTGTTTTTT
TRBJ2-7	once	-	TRBV7-8	CASSYQGSSSYEQYF	TGTGCCAGCAGCTACCAGGGTTCCAGCTCCTACGAGCAGTACTTC
TRBJ2-5	few	TRBD2	TRBV7-2	CASSLGLARPSETQYF	TGTGCCAGCAGCCTCGGACTAGCGCGACCATCCGAGACCCAGTACTTC
TRBJ2-3	-	TRBD1	TRBV29-1	CSVTAGGGDTQYF	TGCAGCGTCACCGCAGGGGGTGGGGATACGCAGTATTTT
TRBJ2-5	-	-	TRBV5-6	CASSQDIQLDQETQYF	TGTGCCAGCAGCCAGGACATACAACTAGACCAAGAGACCCAGTACTTC
TRBJ1-2	-	-	TRBV5-1	CASSGDGGSDYGYTF	TGCGCCAGCAGCGGGGACGGGGGCAGTGACTATGGCTACACCTTC
TRBJ1-1	once	-	TRBV27	CASSLGWNTEAFF	TGTGCCAGCAGTTTAGGTTGGAACACTGAAGCTTTCTTT
TRBJ1-1	-	-	TRBV19	CASSILENTEAFF	TGTGCCAGTAGTATTTTGGAGAACACTGAAGCTTTCTTT
TRBJ1-2	-	-	TRBV30	CAWNILVRANYGYTF	TGTGCCTGGAATATCCTTGTTCGGGCTAACTATGGCTACACCTTC
TRBJ2-3	-	TRBD2	TRBV7-2	CASRELAENTDTQYF	TGTGCCAGCAGGGAACTAGCGGAAAACACAGATACGCAGTATTTT
TRBJ2-2	-	TRBD1	TRBV19	CASSPRQGATGELFF	TGTGCCAGTAGTCCCAGACAGGGGGCAACCGGGGAGCTGTTTTTT
TRBJ1-1	-	-	TRBV4-2	CASSQMKMSEAFF	TGTGCCAGCAGCCAAATGAAGATGTCTGAAGCTTTCTTT
TRBJ1-1	-	TRBD1	TRBV4-1	CASSAPGQLNTEAFF	TGCGCCAGCAGCGCGCCGGGACAGCTGAACACTGAAGCTTTCTTT
TRBJ2-1	-	-	TRBV13	CASRDGAGYYNEQFF	TGTGCCAGCAGGGATGGGGCGGGGTACTACAATGAGCAGTTCTTC
TRBJ1-1	-	-	TRBV7-9	CASSQQGLEAFF	TGTGCCAGCAGCCAACAGGGTCTTGAAGCTTTCTTT
TRBJ2-3	-	-	TRBV7-9	CASSTFLGGTDTQYF	TGTGCCAGCAGCACTTTTTTAGGGGGCACAGATACGCAGTATTTT
TRBJ2-7	once	TRBD2	TRBV5-1	CASSLGGSANEQYF	TGCGCCAGCAGCTTGGGCGGGAGCGCCAACGAGCAGTACTTC
TRBJ2-3	-	-	TRBV5-1	CASSLGVEGTDTQYF	TGCGCCAGCAGCTTGGGGGTCGAGGGGACAGATACGCAGTATTTT
TRBJ2-7	-	TRBD1	TRBV4-1	CASSHPGTGGEQYF	TGCGCCAGCAGCCACCCCGGGACAGGCGGCGAGCAGTACTTC
TRBJ1-1	few	-	TRBV29-1	CSVRLMNTEAFF	TGCAGCGTTAGGCTCATGAACACTGAAGCTTTCTTT
TRBJ2-1	once	TRBD2	TRBV4-1	CASSPLAGTGDEQFF	TGCGCCAGCAGCCCACTAGCGGGAACTGGCGATGAGCAGTTCTTC
TRBJ2-2	-	-	TRBV5-1	CASRFTEASTGELFF	TGCGCCAGCAGGTTTACAGAGGCCAGCACCGGGGAGCTGTTTTTT
TRBJ2-1	-	-	TRBV4-1	CASSQSGSEGNEQFF	TGCGCCAGCAGCCAAAGCGGTTCAGAGGGAAATGAGCAGTTCTTC
TRBJ2-6	few	-	TRBV19	CASTYGGANVLTF	TGTGCCAGTACCTATGGGGGGGCCAACGTCCTGACTTTC
TRBJ2-3	-	TRBD2	TRBV9	CASNSGGDRTDTQYF	TGTGCCAGCAATAGCGGGGGTGACCGCACAGATACGCAGTATTTT
TRBJ1-1	few	-	TRBV29-1	CSVSLLRRHHKRMNTEAFF	TGCAGCGTTTCACTGTTGCGGCGACATCACAAAAGAATGAACACTGAAGCTTTCTTT
TRBJ2-3	-	-	TRBV9	CASSVTDSPDTQYF	TGTGCCAGCAGCGTGACCGATTCCCCAGATACGCAGTATTTT
TRBJ2-3	-	TRBD2	TRBV5-1	CASSLGLGSTDTQYF	TGCGCCAGCAGCCTCGGACTAGGGAGCACAGATACGCAGTATTTT
TRBJ2-5	-	-	TRBV21-1	CASSKSRTGELETQYF	TGTGCCAGCAGCAAATCTAGGACAGGGGAACTGGAGACCCAGTACTTC
TRBJ2-7	few	TRBD2	TRBV29-1	CSAEGLSYEQYF	TGCAGCGCCGAGGGACTATCCTACGAGCAGTACTTC
TRBJ2-7	-	TRBD2	TRBV4-1	CASSLRPFLAGAGEQYF	TGCGCCAGCAGCTTAAGGCCGTTCCTAGCGGGAGCTGGCGAGCAGTACTTC
TRBJ2-7	few	-	TRBV7-9	CASSLDAHSYEQYF	TGTGCCAGCAGCTTAGACGCCCACTCCTACGAGCAGTACTTC
TRBJ2-7	-	-	TRBV11-2	CASSSGTAVFYEQYF	TGTGCCAGCAGCTCTGGGACTGCCGTGTTCTACGAGCAGTACTTC
TRBJ2-1	-	-	TRBV7-9	CASSSTDGISYNEQFF	TGTGCCAGCAGCTCAACCGATGGGATATCCTACAATGAGCAGTTCTTC
TRBJ2-7	medium-sized	TRBD2	TRBV7-2	CASSSRTSGLYEQYF	TGTGCCAGCAGCTCCAGGACTAGCGGGCTCTACGAGCAGTACTTC
TRBJ2-4	few	-	TRBV28	CASSSVSGPATKNIQYF	TGTGCCAGCAGTTCGGTAAGCGGCCCGGCAACCAAAAACATTCAGTACTTC
TRBJ2-7	once	TRBD1	TRBV29-1	CSVEEGQSYEQYF	TGCAGCGTTGAAGAGGGACAGTCCTACGAGCAGTACTTC
TRBJ1-2	-	-	TRBV19	CASSTQGSSGYTF	TGTGCCAGTAGTACACAGGGAAGTTCTGGCTACACCTTC
TRBJ2-3	-	-	TRBV6-6	CASSYSWGSTDTQYF	TGTGCCAGCAGTTACTCGTGGGGTAGCACAGATACGCAGTATTTT
TRBJ2-3	-	-	TRBV30	CAWRGPSAPDTQYF	TGTGCCTGGAGGGGGCCTTCGGCCCCAGATACGCAGTATTTT
TRBJ2-2	-	-	TRBV27	CASKGFTGELFF	TGTGCCAGCAAAGGGTTCACCGGGGAGCTGTTTTTT
TRBJ2-1	-	TRBD2	TRBV7-2	CASSLLAGGRDHEQFF	TGTGCCAGCAGCTTACTAGCGGGAGGGAGGGATCATGAGCAGTTCTTC